The clone carrying this T cell receptor (beta chain) was observed a handful of times. This entry is derived from a study of blood T cell repertoires in COVID-19. Authors' data handling: Using reference gene primer amplification, nucleated cell counts were estimated. The repertoire was sequenced with immunoSEQ multiplex PCR; TCRdb's copy has only in-frame clones and lacks some. V, J and clone size derive from that table, while D and trimming were established from the DNA sequence. Among about 82,000 clones, about 80% were seen once, and the ten largest hold approximately 12%. The sequencing sample was made of peripheral blood. This clonotype originated in a woman aged 40 to 50 with active or convalescent COVID-19.

The CDR3 protein is CASSPVTMTGEQPQHF. CDR3 sequence (DNA): TGTGCCAGCAGTCCCGTTACGATGACAGGGGAACAGCCCCAGCATTTT. The rearrangement joins TRBV6-6 to TRBJ1-5; the match to TRBD1 covers 8 bases. V shed 5 bases and J 7 bases; nucleotides not matched to a gene: 13. This CDR3 has 16 residues. Per the germline V gene, CDR1 is MNHNY and CDR2 is SVGAGI (reference sequence).